Detailed here is one T cell receptor (beta chain). Its antigen is unknown. The sample is drawn from a study of T cell responses to AZD1222 COVID-19 vaccine. Germline V gene sequence: CDR1 SGHVS, CDR2 FNYEAQ. V was trimmed by 0 bases and J by 0 bases, leaving 14 bases between them. The CDR3 runs to 17 residues. Study conclusions and caveats: It should be noted that donors were predominantly white British and more often female, and clonal diversity was possibly underestimated.

TCRdb keeps only in-frame clones here, not all; method: immunoSEQ multiplex PCR. The table has some 140,000 clones, approximately 90% seen once. This sequence joins TRBV7-6 and TRBJ1-1; tentative D call: TRBD1 (5 bases). The input for sequencing was peripheral blood, taken on day 0 of AZD1222 vaccination. This receptor was obtained from an adult in good health. The CDR3 protein is CASSLAGDLHMNTEAFF. The CDR3 coding sequence is TGTGCCAGCAGCTTAGCCGGGGACTTACACATGAACACTGAAGCTTTCTTT.